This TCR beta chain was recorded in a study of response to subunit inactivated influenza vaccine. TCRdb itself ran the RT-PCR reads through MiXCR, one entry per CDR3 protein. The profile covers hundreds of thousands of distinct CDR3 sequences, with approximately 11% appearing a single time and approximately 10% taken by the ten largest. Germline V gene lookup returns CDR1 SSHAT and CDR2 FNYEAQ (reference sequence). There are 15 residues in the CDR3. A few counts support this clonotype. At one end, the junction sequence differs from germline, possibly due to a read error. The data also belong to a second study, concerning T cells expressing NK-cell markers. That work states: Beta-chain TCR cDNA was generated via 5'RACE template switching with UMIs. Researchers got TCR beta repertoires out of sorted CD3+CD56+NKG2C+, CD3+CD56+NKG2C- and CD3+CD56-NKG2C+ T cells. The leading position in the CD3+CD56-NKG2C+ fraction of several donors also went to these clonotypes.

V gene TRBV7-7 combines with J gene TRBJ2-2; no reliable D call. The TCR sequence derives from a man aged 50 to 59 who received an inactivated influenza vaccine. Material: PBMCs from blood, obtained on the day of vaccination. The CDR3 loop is CASSPSIVHTGELFF. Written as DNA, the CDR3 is TGTGCTAGCAGCCCCAGTATAGTCCACACCGGGGAGCTGTTTTTT.